This TCR beta chain was retrieved from a study of identical twins. Study observations and caveats: Within cord blood, abundant beta clonotypes carried fewer insertions, but memory repertoires showed no such trend.

Template switching supplied a universal primer site; unique molecular identifiers were carried on the cDNA. TCRdb re-analysed the 5' RACE reads in MiXCR, keeping a single row per CDR3 protein. The data show 1,800,000 or so distinct CDR3 sequences, with about 32% seen just once and 0.27% held by the top ten. V gave up 6 bases and J gave up 3 bases; unmatched junction bases: 8. The CDR3 length is 14 residues. This clonotype was counted a few times. Its antigen is not identified. Sample: cord blood. This chain joins TRBV12-3 or TRBV12-4 and TRBJ2-7, with 7 bases fitting TRBD2. This sequence was found in a newborn girl in good health. CDR3 in DNA: TGTGCCAGCAGAGTTAGCGGGCCCTACTACGAGCAGTACTTC. The encoded protein is CASRVSGPYYEQYF.